This T cell receptor beta chain was identified during a study of blood T cell repertoires in COVID-19. About the study: Spain, Italy and the United States supplied samples that represented acute and convalescent COVID-19. Nucleic acid was either cDNA or gDNA, and it came from T cells, B-cell-depleted T cells, or PBMCs.

The CDR3 is made up of 16 amino acids. Germline V CDR1 and CDR2: LNHDA, SQIVND (reference sequence). Between the trimmed V and J ends, which lost 7 bases and 3 bases, there was a span of 19 bases. Study processing details: Amplification with reference gene primers provided the estimates of nucleated cell counts. Profiled with immunoSEQ multiplex PCR; TCRdb holds only in-frame clones, not every one. V and J calls and clone size are given by that table; D and trimming were obtained from the DNA. The repertoire includes about 130,000 clones, roughly four fifths of them detected once, and over 9.5% sits in the top ten.

The chain employs TRBV19 and TRBJ1-5; the D gene is possibly TRBD1 (5 bases). The TCR was taken from a man between 60 and 75 years old with acute or convalescent COVID-19. Specimen: peripheral blood. The CDR3 loop reads CASTLRGDRHNQPQHF. DNA for the CDR3: TGTGCCAGTACTCTTAGAGGAGACAGACACAATCAGCCCCAGCATTTT. Full variable domain (rest looked up from reference TRBV19 and TRBJ1-5): DGGITQSPKYLFRKEGQNVTLSCEQNLNHDAMYWYRQDPGQGLRLIYYSQIVNDFQKGDIAEGYSVSREKKESFPLTVTSAQKNPTAFYLCASTLRGDRHNQPQHFGDGTRLSIL.